The rows below give T cell receptor beta chains drawn from one sample of a study of blood T cells in healthy people across ages. TCRdb itself ran the 5' RACE reads through MiXCR, one entry per CDR3 protein. The sample has around 1,600,000 distinct CDR3 sequences, 42% seen once; the top ten hold just over 4%. The sequenced sample consisted of blood. The receptor set was obtained from a woman younger than 35 in good health. CDR3s include the opening cysteine and the closing phenylalanine or tryptophan. Fields, in order: CDR3 protein, CDR3 DNA, V gene, clone size, J gene, D gene. D genes are given only for firm matches. Clone size is stated in some rows and not others, as once, few, many or a class when expanded.

CDR3 protein: CASSFGWSYNEQFF
CDR3 DNA: TGTGCCAGCAGTTTTGGGTGGTCCTACAATGAGCAGTTCTTC
V gene: TRBV12-3/TRBV12-4
clone size: NA
J gene: TRBJ2-1
D gene: NA

CDR3 protein: CASSAGTGGPKDQPQHF
CDR3 DNA: TGCGCCAGCTCCGCGGGGACAGGGGGTCCAAAAGATCAGCCCCAGCATTTT
V gene: TRBV4-3
clone size: few
J gene: TRBJ1-5
D gene: TRBD1

CDR3 protein: CASSLGLVETGELFF
CDR3 DNA: TGTGCCAGCAGCTTGGGGCTAGTAGAAACCGGGGAGCTGTTTTTT
V gene: TRBV5-5
clone size: NA
J gene: TRBJ2-2
D gene: NA

CDR3 protein: CASSTTRGSKWEQYF
CDR3 DNA: TGTGCCAGCAGTACCACCCGCGGGAGTAAGTGGGAGCAGTACTTC
V gene: TRBV27
clone size: few
J gene: TRBJ2-5
D gene: TRBD2

CDR3 protein: CATSRGSCNEQFF
CDR3 DNA: TGTGCCACCTCCCGGGGCTCCTGCAATGAGCAGTTCTTC
V gene: TRBV6-6
clone size: NA
J gene: TRBJ2-1
D gene: NA

CDR3 protein: CSAKDPSGRNNEQFF
CDR3 DNA: TGCAGTGCCAAAGACCCTAGCGGGAGGAACAATGAGCAGTTCTTC
V gene: TRBV20-1
clone size: NA
J gene: TRBJ2-1
D gene: TRBD2

CDR3 protein: CASSGLGRAPNEQFF
CDR3 DNA: TGTGCCAGCAGTGGTCTCGGGAGGGCCCCCAATGAGCAGTTCTTC
V gene: TRBV2
clone size: few
J gene: TRBJ2-1
D gene: TRBD2

CDR3 protein: CASSLSGGANSPLHF
CDR3 DNA: TGTGCCAGCAGCCTATCAGGGGGGGCAAATTCACCCCTCCACTTT
V gene: TRBV27
clone size: NA
J gene: TRBJ1-6
D gene: TRBD1

CDR3 protein: CASNTPGGSRSNQPQHF
CDR3 DNA: TGTGCCAGCAACACACCCGGGGGGTCACGTAGCAATCAGCCCCAGCATTTT
V gene: TRBV7-2
clone size: NA
J gene: TRBJ1-5
D gene: NA

CDR3 protein: CASSFQRGYGQGLTDYGYTF
CDR3 DNA: TGTGCCAGCAGCTTCCAGCGGGGGTACGGACAGGGCTTAACCGACTATGGCTACACCTTC
V gene: TRBV7-2
clone size: NA
J gene: TRBJ1-2
D gene: TRBD1

CDR3 protein: CASTGAEAFF
CDR3 DNA: TGTGCCAGCACCGGGGCTGAAGCTTTCTTT
V gene: TRBV7-9
clone size: NA
J gene: TRBJ1-1
D gene: NA

CDR3 protein: CATLGGGELFF
CDR3 DNA: TGTGCCACCCTCGGGGGCGGGGAGCTGTTTTTT
V gene: TRBV10-3
clone size: few
J gene: TRBJ2-2
D gene: NA

CDR3 protein: CSAGQGFNEKLFF
CDR3 DNA: TGCAGTGCTGGACAGGGATTTAATGAAAAACTGTTTTTT
V gene: TRBV20-1
clone size: NA
J gene: TRBJ1-4
D gene: TRBD1

CDR3 protein: CASASGRAGNEQFF
CDR3 DNA: TGTGCCAGCGCGAGCGGGAGGGCCGGGAATGAGCAGTTCTTC
V gene: TRBV7-3
clone size: NA
J gene: TRBJ2-1
D gene: TRBD2

CDR3 protein: CASSFHSTDTQYF
CDR3 DNA: TGTGCCAGCAGTTTCCACAGCACAGATACGCAGTATTTT
V gene: TRBV12-3/TRBV12-4
clone size: NA
J gene: TRBJ2-3
D gene: NA

CDR3 protein: CSASGFGNSVSYEQYF
CDR3 DNA: TGCAGTGCTAGCGGGTTCGGGAATAGCGTCTCCTACGAGCAGTACTTC
V gene: TRBV20-1
clone size: NA
J gene: TRBJ2-7
D gene: NA

CDR3 protein: CAGGRYNEQFF
CDR3 DNA: TGTGCAGGGGGACGTTACAATGAGCAGTTCTTC
V gene: TRBV2
clone size: few
J gene: TRBJ2-1
D gene: NA

CDR3 protein: CASRGDGFLAGDYGYTF
CDR3 DNA: TGTGCCAGCAGAGGGGACGGTTTTCTTGCGGGGGACTATGGCTACACCTTC
V gene: TRBV21-1
clone size: NA
J gene: TRBJ1-2
D gene: NA

CDR3 protein: CASSSGGIEQFF
CDR3 DNA: TGTGCCAGCAGCTCTGGGGGCATTGAGCAGTTCTTC
V gene: TRBV7-9
clone size: NA
J gene: TRBJ2-1
D gene: NA

CDR3 protein: CSARKNKDWNYGYTF
CDR3 DNA: TGCAGTGCTAGAAAAAACAAGGACTGGAACTATGGCTACACCTTC
V gene: TRBV20-1
clone size: once
J gene: TRBJ1-2
D gene: NA

CDR3 protein: CASRPTGSNEKLFF
CDR3 DNA: TGTGCCAGCAGACCCACCGGCTCTAATGAAAAACTGTTTTTT
V gene: TRBV27
clone size: few
J gene: TRBJ1-4
D gene: NA

CDR3 protein: CASSCNRDTFSAFF
CDR3 DNA: TGTGCCAGCAGCTGTAACCGGGACACATTTTCAGCTTTCTTT
V gene: TRBV7-9
clone size: NA
J gene: TRBJ1-1
D gene: NA

CDR3 protein: CASSMTSGSVETQYF
CDR3 DNA: TGTGCCAGCAGTATGACTAGCGGGAGTGTGGAGACCCAGTACTTC
V gene: TRBV2
clone size: few
J gene: TRBJ2-5
D gene: TRBD2

CDR3 protein: CASSPLAGSQPQHF
CDR3 DNA: TGCGCCAGCAGCCCCCTGGCAGGGTCTCAGCCCCAGCATTTT
V gene: TRBV4-1
clone size: NA
J gene: TRBJ1-5
D gene: NA

CDR3 protein: CASSAGRTDGYTF
CDR3 DNA: TGTGCCAGCTCAGCGGGACGGACGGATGGCTACACCTTC
V gene: TRBV18
clone size: NA
J gene: TRBJ1-2
D gene: NA

CDR3 protein: CASSELRDRSEKLFF
CDR3 DNA: TGTGCCAGCAGTGAACTGAGGGATCGGTCGGAAAAACTGTTTTTT
V gene: TRBV25-1
clone size: NA
J gene: TRBJ1-4
D gene: NA

CDR3 protein: CSARFPAGPYNEQYF
CDR3 DNA: TGCAGTGCTAGGTTCCCTGCAGGACCCTACAATGAGCAGTACTTC
V gene: TRBV20-1
clone size: NA
J gene: TRBJ2-5
D gene: NA

CDR3 protein: CASSRGHSNYGYTF
CDR3 DNA: TGCGCCAGCAGCCGGGGACACAGTAACTATGGCTACACCTTC
V gene: TRBV5-1
clone size: few
J gene: TRBJ1-2
D gene: NA

CDR3 protein: CSARDRDRETQYF
CDR3 DNA: TGCAGTGCTAGAGACAGGGATCGGGAGACCCAGTACTTC
V gene: TRBV20-1
clone size: NA
J gene: TRBJ2-5
D gene: NA

CDR3 protein: CASIKGVGTYEQYF
CDR3 DNA: TGTGCCAGCATCAAAGGGGTGGGGACCTACGAGCAGTACTTC
V gene: TRBV28
clone size: NA
J gene: TRBJ2-7
D gene: NA

CDR3 protein: CASSPAGPSYGYTF
CDR3 DNA: TGTGCCAGCTCACCTGCGGGACCGAGCTATGGCTACACCTTC
V gene: TRBV18
clone size: NA
J gene: TRBJ1-2
D gene: NA

CDR3 protein: CASSYKNTGELFF
CDR3 DNA: TGTGCCAGCAGTTACAAGAACACCGGGGAGCTGTTTTTT
V gene: TRBV6-2/TRBV6-3
clone size: few
J gene: TRBJ2-2
D gene: NA

CDR3 protein: CASSQERGSSYNSPLHF
CDR3 DNA: TGCGCCAGCAGCCAAGAGAGGGGTAGCTCCTATAATTCACCCCTCCACTTT
V gene: TRBV4-3
clone size: few
J gene: TRBJ1-6
D gene: NA